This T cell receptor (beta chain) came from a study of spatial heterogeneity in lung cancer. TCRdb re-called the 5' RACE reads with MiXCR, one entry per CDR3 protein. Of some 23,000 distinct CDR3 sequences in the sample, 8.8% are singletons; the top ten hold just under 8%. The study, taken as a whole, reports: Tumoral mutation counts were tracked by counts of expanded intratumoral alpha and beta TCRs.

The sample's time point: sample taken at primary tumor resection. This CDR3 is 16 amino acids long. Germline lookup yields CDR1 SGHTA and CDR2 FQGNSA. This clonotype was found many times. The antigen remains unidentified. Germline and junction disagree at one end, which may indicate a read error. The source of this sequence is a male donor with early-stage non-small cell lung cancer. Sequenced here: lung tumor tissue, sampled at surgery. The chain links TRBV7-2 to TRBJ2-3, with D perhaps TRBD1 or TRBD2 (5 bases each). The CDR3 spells CASTLGELSVSDTQYF. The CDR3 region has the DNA TGTGCCAGCACCTTAGGGGAGCTAAGTGTCTCAGATACGCAGTATTTT.